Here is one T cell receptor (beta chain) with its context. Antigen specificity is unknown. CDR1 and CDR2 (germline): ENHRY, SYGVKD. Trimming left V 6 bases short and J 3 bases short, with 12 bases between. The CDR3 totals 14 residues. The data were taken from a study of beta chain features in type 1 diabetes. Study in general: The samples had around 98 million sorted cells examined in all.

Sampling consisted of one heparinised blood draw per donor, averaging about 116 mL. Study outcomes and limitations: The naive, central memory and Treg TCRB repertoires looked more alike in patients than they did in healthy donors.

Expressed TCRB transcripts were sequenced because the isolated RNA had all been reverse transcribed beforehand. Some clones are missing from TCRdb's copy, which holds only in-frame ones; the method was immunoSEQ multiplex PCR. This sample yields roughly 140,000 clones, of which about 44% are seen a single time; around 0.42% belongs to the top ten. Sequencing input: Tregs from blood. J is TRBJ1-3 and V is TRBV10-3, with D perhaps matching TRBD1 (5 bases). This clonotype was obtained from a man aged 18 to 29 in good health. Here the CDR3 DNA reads TGTGCCATCAGCGCCGGGACTCATGGAAACACCATATATTTT. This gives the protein CAISAGTHGNTIYF.